These 15 T cell receptor beta chains came from one sample sequenced in a study of blood T cell repertoires in COVID-19. Sequenced by immunoSEQ multiplex PCR; TCRdb stores in-frame clones only, minus some. Among about 280,000 clones listed, approximately 90% were seen once. Sequenced input: PBMCs or T cells enriched from blood (not recorded which). The receptors derive from a middle-aged man who had been exposed to COVID-19.

The chain is built from TRBV7-2 and TRBJ1-2, with a weak D call TRBD1 (6 bases). The CDR3 extends over 15 amino acids. Germline CDR1 SGHTA, CDR2 FQGNSA. V shed 5 bases and J shed 8 bases, with 21 bases lying between them. CDR3 bases: TGTGCCAGCAGCCTACGCTCCGGGGACATGGCAGGCTACACCTTC. Amino acids: CASSLRSGDMAGYTF.

The V gene is TRBV28, the J gene TRBJ2-7; tentatively, D is TRBD2 (6 bases). Germline CDR1 and CDR2: MDHEN and SYDVKM. The CDR3 sequence is 12 residues long. V lost 6 bases, J lost 0 bases, and 6 bases lay in between. CDR3 sequence (DNA): TGTGCCAGCAGGGACTACTCCTACGAGCAGTACTTC. This translates into CASRDYSYEQYF.

The V and J genes are TRBV19 and TRBJ2-1; 12 bases are a match to TRBD1. The CDR3 is made up of 14 amino acids. Germline lookup yields CDR1 LNHDA and CDR2 SQIVND (reference sequence). J was trimmed by 12 bases and V by 5 bases; bases with no gene match: 8. The CDR3 protein is CASSAGDRGRVQFF. The CDR3 DNA follows: TGTGCCAGTAGTGCTGGGGACAGGGGGCGGGTGCAGTTCTTC.

The gene calls are TRBV7-9 and TRBJ1-4, with a weak D call TRBD1 (5 bases). Trimming left V 5 bases short and J 3 bases short, with 19 bases between. Germline CDR1 and CDR2: SEHNR and FQNEAQ (reference sequence). The CDR3 is made up of 17 amino acids. This chain's CDR3 is CASSKNPGMEANEKLFF. CDR3 bases: TGTGCCAGCAGCAAGAATCCAGGGATGGAAGCTAATGAAAAACTGTTTTTT.

V gene TRBV9 combines with J gene TRBJ1-2, with D possibly being TRBD1 (6 bases). Germline loops: CDR1 SGDLS, CDR2 YYNGEE. The ends were cut back, 4 bases at V and 1 base at J, with 11 bases in the middle. CDR3 length equals 14 residues. The CDR3: CASSSSDSNYGYTF. CDR3 in DNA: TGTGCCAGCAGCTCGTCGGACAGTAACTATGGCTACACCTTC.

Only one count was recorded for this clone. The V and J genes are TRBV28 and TRBJ1-1; no reliable D call. CDR1 MDHEN and CDR2 SYDVKM come from the germline V gene. This CDR3 is built from 12 residues. V lost 6 bases and J lost 2, with 7 bases in between. The CDR3 protein is CASSPENTEAFF. In nucleotides, the CDR3 is TGTGCCAGCAGCCCAGAAAACACTGAAGCTTTCTTT. The full variable domain, in which reference TRBV28 and TRBJ1-1 provide the parts outside the CDR3, is DVKVTQSSRYLVKRTGEKVFLECVQDMDHENMFWYRQDPGLGLRLIYFSYDVKMKEKGDIPEGYSVSREKKERFSLILESASTNQTSMYLCASSPENTEAFFGQGTRLTVV.

The chain links TRBV19 to TRBJ2-7, with a possible D match to TRBD1 (5 bases). This CDR3 spans 16 amino acids. Trimming took 1 base from V and 3 from J, leaving 16 bases between them. CDR1 is LNHDA, CDR2 SQIVND, per germline (reference sequence). This CDR3 reads CASSIGGPSLGYEQYF. The CDR3 DNA reads TGTGCCAGTAGTATAGGGGGCCCCAGCCTCGGCTACGAGCAGTACTTC.

The genes are TRBV5-1 and TRBJ2-3; D is perhaps TRBD2 (6 bases). CDR1 is SGHRS, CDR2 YFSETQ, per germline. The CDR3 runs 15 residues. Trimming cost V 4 bases and J 6 bases, with 18 bases left between them. CDR3 region: CASSLEEGFMDTQYF. CDR3 nucleotide sequence: TGCGCCAGCAGCCTGGAGGAGGGGTTCATGGATACGCAGTATTTT. Filled out from reference TRBV5-1 and TRBJ2-3, the complete variable domain reads KAGVTQTPRYLIKTRGQQVTLSCSPISGHRSVSWYQQTPGQGLQFLFEYFSETQRNKGNFPGRFSGRQFSNSRSEMNVSTLELGDSALYLCASSLEEGFMDTQYFGPGTRLTVL.

V is TRBV24-1 and J is TRBJ2-2, with D possibly matching TRBD2 (6 bases). Trimming removed 7 bases at V and 0 bases at J, with 11 bases between. Per germline, CDR1 KGHDR and CDR2 SFDVKD. The length of the CDR3 is 15 residues. The CDR3 nucleotides read TGTGCCACCAGAGATACGGGAGCGAACACCGGGGAGCTGTTTTTT. Residues: CATRDTGANTGELFF.

This sequence joins TRBV5-1 and TRBJ1-6; 7 bases match TRBD1. The CDR3 consists of 15 residues. V was pared by 2 bases and J by 5 bases, with 4 bases of the junction left unmatched. Germline lookup yields CDR1 SGHRS and CDR2 YFSETQ. In DNA, the CDR3 is TGCGCCAGCAGCTTCGAAACAGGGGATAATTCACCCCTCCACTTT. It encodes CASSFETGDNSPLHF.

This rearrangement joins TRBV28 to TRBJ1-5; 7 positions agree with TRBD1. V shed 7 bases and J 1 base; nucleotides not matched to a gene: 4. The CDR3 loop spans 14 amino acids. Germline V lookup: CDR1 MDHEN, CDR2 SYDVKM. As DNA, the CDR3 is TGTGCCAGCAACACAGGGGTCAGCAATCAGCCCCAGCATTTT. Translation: CASNTGVSNQPQHF.

V and J are TRBV6-5 and TRBJ1-1; no clear D gene. CDR3 length: 11 amino acids. Between the trimmed V and J ends, which lost 8 bases and 8 bases, there was a span of 12 bases. Germline V gene data show CDR1 as MNHEY and CDR2 as SVGAGI. The CDR3 nucleotides are TGTGCCAGCGCAGGAGGGAACGAAGCTTTCTTT. Translation gives CASAGGNEAFF.

CDR3 sequence: CASSPDTSSGNTIYF. The CDR3 coding sequence is TGCGCCAGCAGCCCGGACACTTCCTCTGGAAACACCATATATTTT. The genes are TRBV5-1 and TRBJ1-3; possible D gene TRBD1, 5 bases. This CDR3 comprises 15 residues. Germline assignment: CDR1 SGHRS and CDR2 YFSETQ. Trimming stripped 4 bases from V and 0 bases from J, with 11 bases between.

This sequence joins TRBV30 and TRBJ2-2, with D possibly TRBD1 on 5 matching bases. CDR3 length: 14 residues. Germline CDR1 GTSNPN, CDR2 SVGIG (reference sequence). V lost 5 bases to trimming and J lost 4 bases, with 14 bases between them. CDR3 sequence reads: CAWGHYGGTGELFF. Here the CDR3 DNA reads TGTGCCTGGGGACACTACGGTGGCACCGGGGAGCTGTTTTTT. The full variable domain, in which reference TRBV30 and TRBJ2-2 provide the parts outside the CDR3, is SQTIHQWPATLVQPVGSPLSLECTVEGTSNPNLYWYRQAAGRGLQLLFYSVGIGQISSEVPQNLSASRPQDRQFILSSKKLLLSDSGFYLCAWGHYGGTGELFFGEGSRLTVL.

This chain links TRBV4-3 with TRBJ1-5; tentative D call: TRBD1 (6 bases). The CDR3 consists of 14 residues. Per germline, CDR1 LGHNA and CDR2 YSLEER. V gave up 0 bases and J gave up 6 bases, with 9 bases separating them. The CDR3 nucleotides read TGCGCCAGCAGCCAAGATACAGGGATTCAGCCCCAGCATTTT. This codes for CASSQDTGIQPQHF.